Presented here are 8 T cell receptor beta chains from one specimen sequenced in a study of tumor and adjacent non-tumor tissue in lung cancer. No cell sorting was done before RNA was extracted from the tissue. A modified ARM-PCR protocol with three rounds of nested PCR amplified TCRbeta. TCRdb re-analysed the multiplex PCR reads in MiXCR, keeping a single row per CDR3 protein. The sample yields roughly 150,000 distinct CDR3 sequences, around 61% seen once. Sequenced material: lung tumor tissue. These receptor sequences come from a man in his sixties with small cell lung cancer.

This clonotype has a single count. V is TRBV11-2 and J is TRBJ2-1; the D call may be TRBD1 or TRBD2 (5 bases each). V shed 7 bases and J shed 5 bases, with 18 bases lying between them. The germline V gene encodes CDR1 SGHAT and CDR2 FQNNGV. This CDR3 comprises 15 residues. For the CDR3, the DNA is TGTGCCAGCAACTTTAGTACGGGACGAGACAATGAGCAGTTCTTC. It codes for CASNFSTGRDNEQFF.

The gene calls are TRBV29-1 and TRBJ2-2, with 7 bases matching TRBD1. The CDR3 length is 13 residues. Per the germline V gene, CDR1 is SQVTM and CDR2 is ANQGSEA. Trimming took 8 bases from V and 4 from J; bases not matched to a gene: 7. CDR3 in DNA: TGCAGCTGGACCAGGGGGAGCACCGGGGAGCTGTTTTTT. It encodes CSWTRGSTGELFF.

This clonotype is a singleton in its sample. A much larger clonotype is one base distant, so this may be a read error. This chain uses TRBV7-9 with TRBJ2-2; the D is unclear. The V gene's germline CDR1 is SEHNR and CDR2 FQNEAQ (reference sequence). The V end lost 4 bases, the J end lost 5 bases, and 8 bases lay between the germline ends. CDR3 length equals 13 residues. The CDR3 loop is CASSSQMTGELFF. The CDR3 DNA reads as TGTGCCAGCAGCTCCCAGATGACCGGGGAGCTGTTTTTT.

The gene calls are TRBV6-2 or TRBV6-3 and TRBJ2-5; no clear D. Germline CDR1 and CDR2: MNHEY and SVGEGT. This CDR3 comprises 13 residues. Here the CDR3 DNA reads TGTCCCATCAGTCCCCTCCCTAGAGAGACCCAGTACTTC. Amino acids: CPISPLPRETQYF.

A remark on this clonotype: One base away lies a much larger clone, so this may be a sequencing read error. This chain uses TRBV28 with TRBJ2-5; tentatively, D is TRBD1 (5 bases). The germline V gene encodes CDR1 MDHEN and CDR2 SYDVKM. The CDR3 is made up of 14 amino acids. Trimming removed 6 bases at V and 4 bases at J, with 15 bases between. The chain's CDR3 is CASRQGEQVETQYF. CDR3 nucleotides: TGTGCCAGCAGGCAAGGGGAACAGGTAGAGACCCAGTACTTC.

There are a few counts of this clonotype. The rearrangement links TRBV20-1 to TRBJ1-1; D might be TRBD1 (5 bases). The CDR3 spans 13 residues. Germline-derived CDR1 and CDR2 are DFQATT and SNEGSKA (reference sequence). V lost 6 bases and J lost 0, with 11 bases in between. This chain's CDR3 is CSAWDGMNTEAFF. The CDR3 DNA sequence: TGCAGTGCCTGGGACGGGATGAACACTGAAGCTTTCTTT.

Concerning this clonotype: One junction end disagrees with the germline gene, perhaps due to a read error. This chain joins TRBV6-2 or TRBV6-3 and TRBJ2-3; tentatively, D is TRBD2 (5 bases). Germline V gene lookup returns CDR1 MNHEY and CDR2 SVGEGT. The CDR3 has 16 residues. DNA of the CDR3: TGTGCCAGGAGTTATACGGACTCACCCTTCACAGATACGCAGTATTTT. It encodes CARSYTDSPFTDTQYF.

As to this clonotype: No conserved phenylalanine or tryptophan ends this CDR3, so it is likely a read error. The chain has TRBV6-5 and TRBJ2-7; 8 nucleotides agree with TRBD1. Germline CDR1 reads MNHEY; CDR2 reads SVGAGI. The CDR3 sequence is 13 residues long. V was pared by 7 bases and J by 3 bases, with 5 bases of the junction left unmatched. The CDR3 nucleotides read TGTGCCAGCAATCGAGACAGGGGCTACGAGCAGTACTGC. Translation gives CASNRDRGYEQYC.